This note documents a single T cell receptor (beta chain) sequence. The antigen is undetermined. The sample carries other DNA sequences with the same CDR3. The record originates from a study of cytomegalovirus exposure and HLA in healthy donors. The germline V and J ends were trimmed by 6 bases and 6 bases, with 17 bases remaining between them. This CDR3 has 15 residues. Germline V gives CDR1 KGHSH, CDR2 LQKENI. PCR amplification relied on 60 Vbeta primers (plus 13 Jbeta primers). Sequenced by immunoSEQ multiplex PCR; TCRdb stores in-frame clones only, minus some. Altogether around 200,000 clones are present, about 79% being singletons, with the ten largest covering around 2.3%. Regarding the study as a whole: In a later analysis, DRB1 alleles had the most associated TCRs; HLA-C alleles the fewest.

The source is a woman between 45 and 60 years old in good health and CMV-seronegative. The chain uses TRBV18 and TRBJ2-2; D not resolved. What was sequenced was PBMCs. CDR3 bases: TGTGCCAGCTCCCGGCAGGAAAAGCCTCCCGGGGAGCTGTTTTTT. This sequence encodes CASSRQEKPPGELFF.